This TCR beta chain was found in a study of vaccination and CD4 T cells after COVID-19. Study-level findings and limits: The cohort comprised relatively few convalescent patients, and no early post-infection timepoints were analyzed. Post-vaccination, and not before, a median roughly 86% of reactive clones appeared in convalescent patients.

Treatment of the sample: roughly 10-day PBMC culture with coronavirus spike peptide pools or control peptides (ViraFEST assay). As to this clonotype: The antigen is not known.

Germline V gene lookup returns CDR1 SEHNR and CDR2 FQNEAQ (reference sequence). Trimming removed 7 bases from V and 1 base from J, with 10 bases in between. The CDR3 runs 14 residues. With the Oncomine TCR Beta short-read assay, DNA from cultured CD4+ T cells was sequenced. It was cultured CD4+ T cells from which genomic DNA was extracted. In TCRdb, the PCR reads were re-called with MiXCR into one record per CDR3 protein. Of about 23,000 distinct CDR3 sequences detected, more than 40% appear once; the ten largest clones hold about a fifth. The source of this sequence is a human donor who received a COVID-19 vaccine. This chain links TRBV7-9 with TRBJ2-2; unclear D gene. This material consisted of CD4+ T cells from blood, cultured in vitro, taken before SARS-CoV-2 vaccination. The CDR3 nucleotides are TGTGCCAGCAAGAGGACGGGGAACACCGGGGAGCTGTTTTTT. Translation gives CASKRTGNTGELFF.